One and the same sample provided the 5 T cell receptor beta chains below, sequenced in a study of blood T cell repertoires in COVID-19. Assay used: immunoSEQ multiplex PCR; TCRdb lists only in-frame clones, some missing. The sample holds roughly 190,000 clones, roughly four fifths seen once. The specimen sequenced was peripheral blood. These receptors came from a woman aged 65 to 85 with active or convalescent COVID-19.

CDR3 amino acids: CASSVIRATGVGETQYF. The DNA of the CDR3 is TGTGCCAGTAGTGTCATCCGAGCGACAGGGGTTGGAGAGACCCAGTACTTC. The rearrangement links TRBV19 to TRBJ2-5, with TRBD1 matching 8 bases. Germline V gene sequence: CDR1 LNHDA, CDR2 SQIVND (reference sequence). The J segment lost 4 bases and the V segment lost 5 bases, leaving 15 bases of the junction unmatched. The CDR3 spans 17 residues.

The CDR3 region has the DNA TGTGCCAGCAGCTTGAAGAGTTCCTACGAGCAGTACTTC. It is translated as CASSLKSSYEQYF. The genes are TRBV11-2 and TRBJ2-7; no clear D. V lost 3 bases and J 1 base, leaving 7 bases between the germline ends. CDR1 is SGHAT, CDR2 FQNNGV, per germline. CDR3 length: 13 amino acids.

V gene TRBV9 combines with J gene TRBJ2-2; possibly TRBD1 for D (5 bases). The germline V and J ends were trimmed by 0 bases and 6 bases, with 21 bases remaining between them. Germline CDR1 and CDR2: SGDLS and YYNGEE. This CDR3 has 18 residues. CDR3 residues: CASSVGGLRVRASGELFF. The CDR3, as DNA: TGTGCCAGCAGCGTAGGGGGTCTCAGGGTTCGGGCCTCCGGGGAGCTGTTTTTT.

The CDR3 reads CASSRDSSYEQYF. For the CDR3, the DNA is TGTGCCAGCTCACGGGACAGCTCCTACGAGCAGTACTTC. The chain combines TRBV18 with TRBJ2-7; 7 positions match TRBD1. V shed 4 bases, J shed 0 bases, and the junction held 0 bases outside the gene matches. Germline CDR1 and CDR2: KGHSH and LQKENI. The CDR3 covers 13 residues.

The gene calls are TRBV28 and TRBJ1-2, with 7 nucleotides matching TRBD1. Trimming took 6 bases from V and 10 from J; bases not matched to a gene: 11. The CDR3 covers 13 residues. In germline, CDR1 is MDHEN, CDR2 SYDVKM. CDR3: CASSPGWDRPYTF. The DNA for the CDR3 is TGTGCCAGCAGCCCAGGGTGGGACAGACCCTACACCTTC.